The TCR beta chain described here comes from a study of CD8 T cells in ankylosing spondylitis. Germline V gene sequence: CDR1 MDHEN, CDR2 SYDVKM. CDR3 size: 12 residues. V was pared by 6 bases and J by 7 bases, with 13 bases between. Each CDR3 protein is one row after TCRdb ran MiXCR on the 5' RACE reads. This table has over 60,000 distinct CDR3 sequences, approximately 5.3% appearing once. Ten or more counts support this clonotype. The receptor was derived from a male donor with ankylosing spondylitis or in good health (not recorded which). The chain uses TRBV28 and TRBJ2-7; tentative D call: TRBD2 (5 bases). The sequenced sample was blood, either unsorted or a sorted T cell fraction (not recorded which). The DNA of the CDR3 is TGTGCCAGCAGAGCCAGTGGCGGGGAGCAGTACTTC. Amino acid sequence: CASRASGGEQYF.